This T cell receptor beta chain was sequenced in a study of shared clonotypes between healthy human individuals. Note on this clone: The antigen is unknown.

Profiled with immunoSEQ multiplex PCR; TCRdb holds only in-frame clones, not every one. The sample has 700,000 to 950,000 clones, 96% seen once. Positively selected for CCR7, the CD45RO-negative cells used as naive CD8 cells excluded terminally differentiated effector memory CD45RA+ cells. All donors qualified as healthy HIV-negative adults and had experienced no recent acute infections or vaccinations. Findings and caveats of the study: Naive CD4 clonotypes overlapped across several donors at roughly 5%. Unshared clonotypes carried lower generation probabilities than those common to all four donors. An anticipated effect of sequencing depth on clonotype sharing among donors was recognized.

The TCR sequence derives from a man aged 25-40 years in good health. Material for sequencing was naive CD8+ T cells sorted from blood.

The CDR3 DNA sequence: TGTGCCAGCAGCGTCACTTCGTCTAGCGGGAAATGGTCCGAGCAGTTCTTC. Translating gives CASSVTSSSGKWSEQFF. This sequence joins TRBV7-6 and TRBJ2-1; TRBD2 agrees at 9 bases. This CDR3 contains 17 residues. Germline trimming cut 5 bases from V and 10 bases from J; bases unmatched to any gene: 18. The germline V gene encodes CDR1 SGHVS and CDR2 FNYEAQ.